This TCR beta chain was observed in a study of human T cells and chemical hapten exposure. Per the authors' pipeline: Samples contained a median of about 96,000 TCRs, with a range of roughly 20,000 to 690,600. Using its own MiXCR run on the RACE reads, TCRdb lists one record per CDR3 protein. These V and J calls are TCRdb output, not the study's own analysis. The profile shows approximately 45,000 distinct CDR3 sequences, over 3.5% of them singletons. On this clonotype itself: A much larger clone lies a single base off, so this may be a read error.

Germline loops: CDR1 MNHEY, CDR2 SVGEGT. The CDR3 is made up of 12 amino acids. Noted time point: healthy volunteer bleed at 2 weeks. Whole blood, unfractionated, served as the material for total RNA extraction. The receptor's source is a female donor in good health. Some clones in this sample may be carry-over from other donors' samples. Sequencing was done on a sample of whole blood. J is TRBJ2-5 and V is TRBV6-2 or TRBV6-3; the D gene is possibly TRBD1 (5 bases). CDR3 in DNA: TGTGCCAGCGGTTACCTTGCCAGGGCCCAGTACTTC. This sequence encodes CASGYLARAQYF.